The 20 T cell receptor beta chains below were found in one sample sequenced in a study of T cell repertoires in cytomegalovirus infection. TCRdb analysed the reads with MiXCR anew, one entry per CDR3 protein. The sample gives about 770,000 distinct CDR3 sequences, about 28% of which show up once; about an eighth is in the top ten. Which antigens these TCRs recognize remains unknown. The sample was cultured CD8+ T cells from PBMCs, taken from culture after CMV antigen stimulation. Receptors were obtained from a human donor in good health (CMV status not recorded). Some clones in this sample may be carry-over from other donors' samples.

This clonotype has a handful of counts. The rearrangement links TRBV5-1 to TRBJ2-7, with 10 bases aligning to TRBD1. V lost 6 bases to trimming and J lost 5 bases; unmatched junction nucleotides: 11. Germline V CDR1 and CDR2: SGHRS, YFSETQ. This CDR3 has 15 amino acids. CDR3 nucleotide sequence: TGCGCCAGCACCTGGACAGGGGGGCTTTACGACGAGCAGTACTTC. This translates into CASTWTGGLYDEQYF.

This chain joins TRBV2 and TRBJ1-1; no clear D gene. V lost 10 bases and J 4 bases, leaving 13 bases between the germline ends. CDR3 length: 12 amino acids. CDR1 SNHLY and CDR2 FYNNEI come from the germline V gene. CDR3 coding DNA: TGTGCCATCGTTGGTGGGAGCACTGAAGCTTTCTTT. It specifies CAIVGGSTEAFF.

To note about this clonotype: With a much larger clone just one base away, this may be a read error. The rearrangement uses TRBV7-2 and TRBJ2-6, with D unclear. The CDR3 runs 16 residues. With 2 bases removed from V and 2 bases from J, the gap between germline ends came to 10 bases. CDR1 and CDR2 from the germline V gene are SGHTA and FQGNSA. The DNA of the CDR3 is TGTGCCAGCAGCTTAACAGTCGCCACTGGGGCCAACGTCCTGACTTTC. This encodes CASSLTVATGANVLTF.

J is TRBJ2-7 and V is TRBV7-2; D perhaps matches TRBD1 (6 bases). This CDR3 has 14 residues. Deletions cut 2 bases from V and 5 bases from J, with 13 bases between. Germline V lookup: CDR1 SGHTA, CDR2 FQGNSA. CDR3 nucleotide sequence: TGTGCCAGCAGCTTAAGGTCCTACAGGGACGAGCAGTACGTC. Translated, it gives CASSLRSYRDEQYV.

This clonotype was found a few times. The chain carries TRBV7-8 and TRBJ2-3; TRBD2 agrees at 9 bases. Losses at the gene ends were 7 bases for V and 5 bases for J; bases not matched to a gene: 4. In germline, CDR1 is SGHVS, CDR2 FQNEAQ. This CDR3 contains 13 residues. The CDR3 spells CASKRGAVDTQYF. As DNA, the CDR3 is TGTGCCAGCAAGCGGGGGGCGGTAGATACGCAGTATTTT. Together with reference TRBV7-8 and TRBJ2-3, the CDR3 gives the full variable domain: GAGVSQSPRYKVAKRGQDVALRCDPISGHVSLFWYQQALGQGPEFLTYFQNEAQLDKSGLPSDRFFAERPEGSVSTLKIQRTQQEDSAVYLCASKRGAVDTQYFGPGTRLTVL.

This clonotype was detected ten times or more. The CDR3 DNA sequence: TGTGCCAGCAGTTCTCGAAATCGGTATGGCTACACCTTC. Amino acids: CASSSRNRYGYTF. The chain employs TRBV28 and TRBJ1-2; D uncertain. There are 13 residues in the CDR3. Germline CDR1 reads MDHEN; CDR2 reads SYDVKM. The germline V and J ends were trimmed by 4 bases and 5 bases, with 11 bases remaining between them.

This clonotype came up a few times. The chain carries TRBV10-3 and TRBJ2-1; 7 positions match TRBD1. The CDR3 length is 17 residues. V shed 8 bases and J 6 bases; nucleotides not matched to a gene: 19. From germline, CDR1 is ENHRY and CDR2 SYGVKD. The CDR3 protein is CAISFAPTGASVNEQFF. CDR3 DNA sequence: TGTGCCATCTCATTTGCCCCTACAGGGGCATCCGTCAATGAGCAGTTCTTC.

This clonotype was observed a few times. This chain uses TRBV7-9 with TRBJ2-1, with 7 bases matching TRBD1. V trimming: 3 bases; J trimming: 7 bases; junction bases outside the gene matches: 6. Germline V lookup: CDR1 SEHNR, CDR2 FQNEAQ (reference sequence). The CDR3 extends over 14 amino acids. The CDR3 here is CASSLPRGKNEQFF. DNA for the CDR3: TGTGCCAGCAGCTTGCCCAGGGGGAAAAATGAGCAGTTCTTC.

The chain carries TRBV27 and TRBJ2-7; D possibly corresponds to TRBD2 (5 bases). Germline CDR1 is MNHEY and CDR2 is SMNVEV (reference sequence). The CDR3 loop spans 13 amino acids. V was pared by 1 base and J by 3 bases, with 7 bases between. The CDR3 DNA is TGTGCCAGCAGTTTATACGGGATCTACGAGCAGTACTTC. Its translation is CASSLYGIYEQYF.

V usage is TRBV10-2 and J usage is TRBJ2-5, with a tentative D call TRBD1 (5 bases). The CDR3 loop spans 13 amino acids. CDR1 is WSHSY, CDR2 SAAADI, per germline. The V end lost 2 bases, the J end lost 5 bases, and 9 bases lay between the germline ends. The CDR3 bases are TGCGCCAGCAGTGAGGGCAGGGTGGAGACCCAGTACTTC. It translates to CASSEGRVETQYF.

On this clonotype itself: At one boundary the junction diverges from the germline segment, which might be a read error. The J gene is TRBJ1-1, the V gene TRBV29-1; possibly TRBD1 for D (6 bases). CDR3 length: 11 amino acids. Germline CDR1 and CDR2: SQVTM and ANQGSEA. Here the CDR3 DNA reads TGCAGCGCCCTGACAGGCTTTGAAGCTATCTTT. This sequence encodes CSALTGFEAIF.

This rearrangement joins TRBV29-1 to TRBJ2-6; D not certain. Germline CDR1 is SQVTM and CDR2 is ANQGSEA. Trimming removed 0 bases at V and 4 bases at J, with 7 bases between. CDR3 length equals 14 residues. The DNA for the CDR3 is TGCAGCGTTGAAGACTCCTACGGGGCCAACGTCCTGACTTTC. Amino acid sequence: CSVEDSYGANVLTF.

The V gene is TRBV4-1, the J gene TRBJ1-2, with a possible D match to TRBD1 (5 bases). The CDR3 extends over 11 amino acids. CDR1 is MGHRA, CDR2 YSYEKL, per germline. Trimming removed 8 bases at V and 8 bases at J, with 12 bases between. CDR3 sequence reads: CASGWDHGYTF. The CDR3 DNA sequence: TGCGCCAGCGGATGGGACCACGGCTACACCTTC.

The rearrangement joins TRBV7-6 to TRBJ2-5, with 8 nucleotides matching TRBD2. Looked up from germline, CDR1 is SGHVS and CDR2 is FNYEAQ. V shed 1 base and J 5 bases; nucleotides not matched to a gene: 15. The CDR3 runs to 18 residues. CDR3 DNA sequence: TGTGCCAGCAGCTTAGTTGTAGCCGGGGGGGAATTCGGGGAGACCCAGTACTTC. This codes for CASSLVVAGGEFGETQYF.

This chain connects TRBV20-1 to TRBJ2-7; possibly TRBD2 for D (6 bases). Germline CDR1 is DFQATT and CDR2 is SNEGSKA (reference sequence). The CDR3 length is 15 residues. Trimming stripped 6 bases from V and 0 bases from J, with 18 bases between. The CDR3: CSAKPWEAGSYEQYF. DNA of the CDR3: TGCAGTGCAAAGCCATGGGAGGCTGGCTCCTACGAGCAGTACTTC.

The chain employs TRBV6-1 and TRBJ2-3; 9 positions agree with TRBD2. This CDR3 has 18 residues. The ends lost 4 bases at V and 2 bases at J; junction bases unmatched: 13. Looked up from germline, CDR1 is MNHNS and CDR2 is SASEGT. The CDR3 loop is CASSGLWERGDYTDTQYF. The CDR3 DNA reads as TGTGCCAGCAGTGGGCTATGGGAGCGGGGGGACTACACAGATACGCAGTATTTT.

This clonotype was seen many times. This sequence joins TRBV7-6 and TRBJ2-3, with D perhaps TRBD1 (5 bases). The CDR3 is made up of 16 amino acids. The V gene's germline CDR1 is SGHVS and CDR2 FNYEAQ. V was trimmed by 1 base and J by 2 bases, leaving 13 bases between them. CDR3 nucleotide sequence: TGTGCCAGCAGCTTAGGGTGGACAAAGACCACAGATACGCAGTATTTT. This codes for CASSLGWTKTTDTQYF.

This clonotype was seen more than once but under ten times. This chain connects TRBV7-8 to TRBJ2-2; possibly TRBD1 for D (5 bases). Germline loops: CDR1 SGHVS, CDR2 FQNEAQ. Trimming took off 8 bases at V and 5 bases at J, with 18 bases between the two ends. There are 15 residues in the CDR3. CDR3 sequence: CASPPSGKRTGELFF. The CDR3 DNA reads as TGTGCCAGCCCCCCGTCAGGGAAAAGGACCGGGGAGCTGTTTTTT. The whole variable domain, remainder taken from reference TRBV7-8 and TRBJ2-2, is GAGVSQSPRYKVAKRGQDVALRCDPISGHVSLFWYQQALGQGPEFLTYFQNEAQLDKSGLPSDRFFAERPEGSVSTLKIQRTQQEDSAVYLCASPPSGKRTGELFFGEGSRLTVL.

The V call is TRBV4-1, the J call TRBJ2-3; 9 bases line up with TRBD2. With V trimmed by 2 bases and J by 2 bases, 2 bases remained unmatched. This CDR3 spans 15 amino acids. Germline V lookup: CDR1 MGHRA, CDR2 YSYEKL. CDR3 DNA: TGCGCCAGCAGCCAAACTAGCGGGTACACAGATACGCAGTATTTT. Its protein product is CASSQTSGYTDTQYF.

V and J are TRBV15 and TRBJ2-7, with no clear D. The CDR3 is 14 residues long. V lost 1 base and J lost 4, with 11 bases in between. Germline V gene sequence: CDR1 LNHNV, CDR2 YYDKDF (reference sequence). The CDR3 region has the DNA TGTGCCACCAGCAGAGCCCAAAAAGGGTACGAGCAGTACGTC. Translation gives CATSRAQKGYEQYV.